One and the same sample provided the 26 T cell receptor beta chains below, sequenced in a study of human T cells and chemical hapten exposure. One entry per CDR3 protein, called by TCRdb with MiXCR from the RACE reads. The sample yields around 34,000 distinct CDR3 sequences, about 6.3% seen once. Specified time point: patch test 1, 2 weeks after DPC sensitization. Treatment indicated: therapeutic diphenylcyclopropenone sensitization with weekly scalp DPC. Unfractionated whole blood was the source of the extracted total RNA. Sequenced here: whole blood, sampled in connection with sensitization to the hapten diphenylcyclopropenone (DPC). The receptors were gathered from a woman in her twenties or thirties with alopecia areata. Some clones in this sample may be carry-over from other donors' samples.

The V call is TRBV7-8, the J call TRBJ2-7; 7 bases fit TRBD2. CDR1 SGHVS and CDR2 FQNEAQ come from the germline V gene. The CDR3 has 15 residues. The V gene end was trimmed by 1 base and the J gene end by 3 bases; junction bases not matched to a gene: 6. The CDR3 bases are TGTGCCAGCAGCTTAGTGGGACTACGAATCTACGAGCAGTACTTC. It codes for CASSLVGLRIYEQYF.

V gene TRBV20-1 combines with J gene TRBJ1-6; tentative D call: TRBD1 (6 bases). The CDR3 is made up of 16 amino acids. Per the germline V gene, CDR1 is DFQATT and CDR2 is SNEGSKA (reference sequence). The V gene lost 3 bases and the J gene lost 4 bases, with 16 bases spanning the gap. CDR3 nucleotide sequence: TGCAGTGCTAGTGGTCGCGTCAGGGGTTATAATTCACCCCTCCACTTT. Amino acid sequence: CSASGRVRGYNSPLHF.

The V and J genes are TRBV12-3 or TRBV12-4 and TRBJ1-1, with 7 positions matching TRBD1. The J segment lost 4 bases and the V segment lost 6 bases, leaving 5 bases of the junction unmatched. There are 13 residues in the CDR3. This chain's CDR3 is CASSRTGATEAFF. The CDR3 nucleotides read TGTGCCAGCAGCCGTACAGGGGCCACTGAAGCTTTCTTT.

This chain connects TRBV5-1 to TRBJ2-5; D not resolved. Germline V gives CDR1 SGHRS, CDR2 YFSETQ. CDR3 length: 13 residues. Between the trimmed V and J ends, which lost 4 bases and 5 bases, there was a span of 12 bases. The CDR3 here is CASSDTALETQYF. As DNA, the CDR3 is TGCGCCAGCAGCGATACTGCTTTGGAGACCCAGTACTTC.

This clonotype was counted many times. The chain carries TRBV29-1 and TRBJ1-1, with TRBD1 identical over 11 bases. V shed 6 bases, J shed 0 bases, and the junction held 3 bases outside the gene matches. The CDR3 is 14 residues long. Germline loops: CDR1 SQVTM, CDR2 ANQGSEA. The CDR3: CSVRTGGMNTEAFF. The CDR3 nucleotides are TGCAGCGTGAGGACAGGGGGCATGAACACTGAAGCTTTCTTT.

CDR3 in amino acids: CASSPVGAAYEQYF. CDR3 nucleotides: TGTGCCTCCTCACCCGTTGGTGCAGCCTACGAGCAGTACTTC. The V call is TRBV30, the J call TRBJ2-7; D remains ambiguous. The germline gives CDR1 GTSNPN, CDR2 SVGIG (reference sequence). The germline V and J ends were trimmed by 7 bases and 2 bases, with 18 bases remaining between them. CDR3 length: 14 amino acids.

There are many counts of this clonotype. The rearrangement links TRBV6-5 to TRBJ1-5; 7 nucleotides match TRBD1. Germline V CDR1 and CDR2: MNHEY, SVGAGI. The CDR3 is 14 residues long. V lost 3 bases to trimming and J lost 6 bases; unmatched junction nucleotides: 5. CDR3 amino acids: CASSYRGPGQPQHF. The CDR3 nucleotides are TGTGCCAGCAGTTATAGGGGGCCGGGTCAGCCCCAGCATTTT.

This clonotype came up a few times. V and J are TRBV4-1 and TRBJ1-2, with D perhaps matching TRBD1 (5 bases). The CDR3 totals 14 residues. Trimming removed 0 bases from V and 7 bases from J, with 12 bases in between. CDR1 MGHRA and CDR2 YSYEKL come from the germline V gene. The CDR3 is CASSQDERGSGYTF. The CDR3 DNA sequence: TGCGCCAGCAGCCAAGACGAGAGGGGTTCTGGCTACACCTTC.

This clonotype has a count of ten or more. The genes are TRBV3-1 and TRBJ1-1; TRBD1 might be the D (5 bases). The CDR3 spans 13 residues. The V gene lost 4 bases and the J gene lost 4 bases, with 10 bases spanning the gap. The germline V gene has CDR1 LGHDT and CDR2 YNNKEL (reference sequence). Written as DNA, the CDR3 is TGTGCCAGCAGCCGGAGGGGAGCCACTGAAGCTTTCTTT. This codes for CASSRRGATEAFF. Filled out from reference TRBV3-1 and TRBJ1-1, the complete variable domain reads DTAVSQTPKYLVTQMGNDKSIKCEQNLGHDTMYWYKQDSKKFLKIMFSYNNKELIINETVPNRFSPKSPDKAHLNLHINSLELGDSAVYFCASSRRGATEAFFGQGTRLTVV.

With regard to this clonotype: At one of its ends the junction is not consistent with the germline gene, which may arise from a read error. The V call is TRBV19, the J call TRBJ2-1, with D maybe TRBD1 (5 bases). The CDR3 contains 15 residues. CDR1 is LNHDA and CDR2 is SQIVND in the germline V gene (reference sequence). CDR3 coding DNA: TGTGCCAGTAGTCGGTCAGGGCAGTCCTCCAATGAGCAGTTCTTC. Its translation: CASSRSGQSSNEQFF.

This clonotype was counted a few times. The V gene is TRBV4-1, the J gene TRBJ1-6, with D unclear. The CDR3 is made up of 15 amino acids. V was shortened by 0 bases and J by 8 bases, with 11 bases between the two germline ends. Germline V gene data show CDR1 as MGHRA and CDR2 as YSYEKL. The CDR3 is CASSQDPHADSPLHF. DNA of the CDR3: TGCGCCAGCAGCCAAGACCCCCACGCGGATTCACCCCTCCACTTT.

This clonotype has only a few counts. The DNA for the CDR3 is TGTGCCAGCTGGGGACAGGGTTACTCTGGAAACACCATATATTTT. This sequence encodes CASWGQGYSGNTIYF. J is TRBJ1-3 and V is TRBV6-6; 9 positions match TRBD1. Losses at the gene ends were 8 bases for V and 0 bases for J; bases not matched to a gene: 5. Germline values: CDR1 MNHNY, CDR2 SVGAGI (reference sequence). This CDR3 contains 15 residues.

The chain couples TRBV7-2 to TRBJ1-5; D remains ambiguous. The CDR3 totals 15 residues. Per germline, CDR1 SGHTA and CDR2 FQGNSA. The ends were cut back, 1 base at V and 7 bases at J, with 14 bases in the middle. CDR3 protein: CASSLGRPTEQPQHF. Written as DNA, the CDR3 is TGTGCCAGCAGCTTAGGCCGCCCTACCGAGCAGCCCCAGCATTTT.

This clonotype has at least ten counts. This rearrangement joins TRBV5-1 to TRBJ1-3; D remains unclear. Between the trimmed V and J ends, which lost 4 bases and 4 bases, there was a span of 3 bases. This CDR3 comprises 11 residues. In germline, CDR1 is SGHRS, CDR2 YFSETQ. CDR3 in amino acids: CASSVGNTIYF. The CDR3 nucleotides are TGCGCCAGCAGCGTAGGAAACACCATATATTTT.

At least ten counts were recorded for this clonotype. V and J are TRBV6-5 and TRBJ2-2; 12 bases are a match to TRBD1. With 0 bases clipped from V and 6 bases from J, the junction kept 2 bases outside the gene matches. Per germline, CDR1 MNHEY and CDR2 SVGAGI. The length of the CDR3 is 16 residues. DNA of the CDR3: TGTGCCAGCAGTTACTCGGGGACAGGGGGCCCCGGGGAGCTGTTTTTT. Translation: CASSYSGTGGPGELFF.

The sample holds many counts of this clonotype. The CDR3 ends on some other residue instead of the conserved phenylalanine or tryptophan, so this is likely a read error. The DNA is omitted, as the CDR3 cannot be located on it reliably, and the CDR3 follows TCRdb's listing. The genes are TRBV5-5 and TRBJ2-1; the listed D gene, TRBD2, was not tested against the DNA. Including both end residues, the CDR3 is 17 amino acids long. In germline, CDR1 is SGHKS, CDR2 YYEKEE (reference sequence). The CDR3 sequence: CASSWVAGLAGDPPREV.

This clonotype was observed a handful of times. The chain joins TRBV7-2 to TRBJ2-3; 9 bases line up with TRBD2. J was trimmed by 2 bases and V by 4 bases; bases with no gene match: 7. In germline, CDR1 is SGHTA, CDR2 FQGNSA. The CDR3 has 16 amino acids. CDR3 sequence: CASSSGAGGPTDTQYF. CDR3 bases: TGTGCCAGCAGCTCAGGAGCGGGGGGACCCACAGATACGCAGTATTTT.

The V and J genes are TRBV19 and TRBJ2-7, with D possibly matching TRBD2 (6 bases). The CDR3 is 13 amino acids. The V gene's germline CDR1 is LNHDA and CDR2 SQIVND (reference sequence). V lost 6 bases, J lost 6 bases, and 15 bases lay in between. This CDR3 reads CASSAGGRGEQYF. The CDR3, as DNA: TGTGCCAGTAGCGCCGGGGGACGGGGCGAGCAGTACTTC.

This clonotype was picked up a small number of times. The V gene is TRBV6-2 or TRBV6-3, the J gene TRBJ1-2; D is unresolved. Trimming shortened V by 3 bases and J by 8 bases, and 16 bases separated the two germline ends. Germline V CDR1 and CDR2: MNHEY, SVGEGT. This CDR3 has 14 amino acids. CDR3 coding DNA: TGTGCCAGCAGTTATCTGTCCAGGCGTGAGGGCTACACCTTC. Protein sequence: CASSYLSRREGYTF.

The chain employs TRBV4-1 and TRBJ1-1; D possibly corresponds to TRBD1 (6 bases). The CDR3 spans 13 residues. Germline CDR1 and CDR2: MGHRA and YSYEKL. Trimming took 1 base from V and 10 from J, leaving 13 bases between them. This chain's CDR3 is CASSQGGALGAFF. The DNA of the CDR3 is TGCGCCAGCAGCCAAGGGGGGGCTCTCGGAGCTTTCTTT.

This clonotype was observed at least ten times. This sequence joins TRBV6-2 or TRBV6-3 and TRBJ1-2, with 8 bases that match TRBD1. The V and J ends lost 3 bases and 4 bases, in that order; junction bases with no gene match: 13. The CDR3 loop spans 17 amino acids. CDR1 MNHEY and CDR2 SVGEGT come from the germline V gene. CDR3 DNA: TGTGCCAGCAGTTATGACGATCCGGGACAGGATCGCTATGGCTACACCTTC. It encodes CASSYDDPGQDRYGYTF.

A word on this clonotype: A much larger clone lies one base from this, so it may be a read error. V and J are TRBV6-5 and TRBJ2-7; D uncertain. Germline CDR1 MNHEY, CDR2 SVGAGI. The CDR3 runs 14 residues. CDR3 residues: CASSYSNGPYEQNF. CDR3 sequence (DNA): TGTGCCAGCAGTTACTCCAACGGGCCCTACGAGCAGAACTTC.

This clonotype was seen ten or more times. The chain carries TRBV11-2 and TRBJ2-2, with 8 bases aligning to TRBD2. Germline V lookup: CDR1 SGHAT, CDR2 FQNNGV. J gave up 6 bases and V 7 bases, and 10 bases lay outside the gene matches. This CDR3 has 15 residues. DNA for the CDR3: TGTGCCAGCACAGGTGGGGCTAGCGGGCCCGGGGAGCTGTTTTTT. Translation gives CASTGGASGPGELFF.

This clonotype was observed at least ten times. J is TRBJ2-3 and V is TRBV13; possible D gene TRBD2, 6 bases. Deletions cut 2 bases from V and 4 bases from J, with 19 bases between. There are 17 residues in the CDR3. Germline CDR1 is PRHDT and CDR2 is FYEKMQ (reference sequence). CDR3 sequence reads: CASSLSGWRGVADTQYF. The CDR3 region has the DNA TGTGCCAGCAGCTTAAGCGGGTGGCGTGGCGTTGCAGATACGCAGTATTTT. The full variable domain, with the rest looked up from reference TRBV13 and TRBJ2-3, is AAGVIQSPRHLIKEKRETATLKCYPIPRHDTVYWYQQGPGQDPQFLISFYEKMQSDKGSIPDRFSAQQFSDYHSELNMSSLELGDSALYFCASSLSGWRGVADTQYFGPGTRLTVL.

There are a few counts of this clonotype. V and J are TRBV6-2 or TRBV6-3 and TRBJ2-2; D is undetermined. The V end lost 0 bases, the J end lost 4 bases, and 3 bases lay between the germline ends. Germline loops: CDR1 MNHEY, CDR2 SVGEGT. There are 13 residues in the CDR3. Written as DNA, the CDR3 is TGTGCCAGCAGTTACTCTGGCACCGGGGAGCTGTTTTTT. Protein product: CASSYSGTGELFF.

Many counts were recorded for this clonotype. The V gene is TRBV5-5, the J gene TRBJ2-5; 16 nucleotides agree with TRBD2. Germline lookup yields CDR1 SGHKS and CDR2 YYEKEE (reference sequence). Trimming at V came to 4 bases and at J to 7 bases, leaving 10 bases not matched to a gene. CDR3 length: 17 residues. CDR3 sequence reads: CASSPLGTSGGATTQYF. Written as DNA, the CDR3 is TGTGCCAGCAGCCCGCTGGGGACTAGCGGGGGGGCCACGACCCAGTACTTC.